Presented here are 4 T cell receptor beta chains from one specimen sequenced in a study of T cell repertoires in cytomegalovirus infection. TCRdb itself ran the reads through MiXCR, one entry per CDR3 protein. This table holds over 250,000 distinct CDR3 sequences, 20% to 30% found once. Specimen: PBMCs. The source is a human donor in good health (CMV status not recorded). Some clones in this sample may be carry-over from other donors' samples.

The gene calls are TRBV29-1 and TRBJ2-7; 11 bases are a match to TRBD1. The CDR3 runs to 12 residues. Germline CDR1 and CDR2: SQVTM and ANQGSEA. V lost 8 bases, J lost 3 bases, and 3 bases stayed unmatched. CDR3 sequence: CSTGTGGYEQYF. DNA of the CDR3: TGCAGCACCGGGACAGGGGGCTACGAGCAGTACTTC.

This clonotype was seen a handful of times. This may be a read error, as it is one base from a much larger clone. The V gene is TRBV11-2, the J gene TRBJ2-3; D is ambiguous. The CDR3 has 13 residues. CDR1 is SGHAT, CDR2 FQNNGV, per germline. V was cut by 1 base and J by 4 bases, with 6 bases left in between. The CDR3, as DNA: TGTGCCAGCAGCTTAGTAGTTTCAGATACGCAGTATTTT. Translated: CASSLVVSDTQYF.

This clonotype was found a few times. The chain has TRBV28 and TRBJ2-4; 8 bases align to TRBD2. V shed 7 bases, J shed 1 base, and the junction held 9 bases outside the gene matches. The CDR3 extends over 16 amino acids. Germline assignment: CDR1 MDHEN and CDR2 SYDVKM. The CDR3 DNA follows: TGTGCCAGCACCGAAGGCGGGGGGCAGGCCAAAAACATTCAGTACTTC. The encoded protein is CASTEGGGQAKNIQYF.

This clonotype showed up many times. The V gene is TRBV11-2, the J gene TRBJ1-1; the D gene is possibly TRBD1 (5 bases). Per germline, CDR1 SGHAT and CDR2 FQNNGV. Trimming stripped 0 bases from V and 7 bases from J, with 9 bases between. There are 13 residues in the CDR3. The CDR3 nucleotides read TGTGCCAGCAGCTTAGAACAGGCAAGTGAAGCTTTCTTT. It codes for CASSLEQASEAFF.